A selection of T cell receptor beta chains follows, all from one sample in a study of T cell responses to AZD1222 COVID-19 vaccine. Profiled with immunoSEQ multiplex PCR; TCRdb holds only in-frame clones, not every one. This sample carries tens of thousands of clones, 85% of them seen once, and the ten largest clones take approximately 13%. The sequencing used peripheral blood, collected on day 0 of AZD1222 vaccination. The receptors were sampled from an adult in good health. Each CDR3 is given with its conserved first and last residue. D genes are given only for firm matches. The listing skips clone size in some rows; elsewhere it reads once, few, many or a size class.

D: .
size: .
V: TRBV2
J: TRBJ1-1
DNA: TGTGCCAGCACCGGACTGGGGGGCAGCACTGAAGCTTTCTTT
CDR3: CASTGLGGSTEAFF

D: TRBD2
size: .
V: TRBV7-8
J: TRBJ2-2
DNA: TGTGCCAGCAGCCCTCGAGCGGGGCTAAACACCGGGGAGCTGTTTTTT
CDR3: CASSPRAGLNTGELFF

D: .
size: .
V: TRBV11-2
J: TRBJ2-3
DNA: TGTGCCAGCAGCTTAGATCAGGGTCGTACGCAGTATTTT
CDR3: CASSLDQGRTQYF

D: .
size: .
V: TRBV10-3
J: TRBJ2-7
DNA: TGTGCCATCAGTGAGGGCGCCATGAGCTCCTACGAGCAGTACTTC
CDR3: CAISEGAMSSYEQYF

D: .
size: .
V: TRBV7-2
J: TRBJ2-3
DNA: TGTGCCAGCAGCTTAGTCGGGGGGCCCTCTAGCACAGATACGCAGTATTTT
CDR3: CASSLVGGPSSTDTQYF

D: .
size: .
V: TRBV14
J: TRBJ1-6
DNA: TGTGCCAGCAGCCCGGGTCGGAGCTCCTATAATTCACCCCTCCACTTT
CDR3: CASSPGRSSYNSPLHF

D: .
size: .
V: TRBV9
J: TRBJ2-3
DNA: TGTGCCAGCAGCCCGGGCCGGGACGGGCGGTATTTT
CDR3: CASSPGRDGRYF

D: TRBD2
size: .
V: TRBV5-4
J: TRBJ2-2
DNA: TGTGCGACTAGCGGAGATAACACCGGGGAGCTGTTTTTT
CDR3: CATSGDNTGELFF

D: .
size: .
V: TRBV28
J: TRBJ1-2
DNA: TGTGCCAGCAGTTTTGGGGCGGCTAACTATGGCTACACCTTC
CDR3: CASSFGAANYGYTF

D: TRBD1
size: .
V: TRBV9
J: TRBJ2-7
DNA: TGTGCCAGCAGCGTAGTACAGGGGGCATACGAGCAGTACTTC
CDR3: CASSVVQGAYEQYF

D: .
size: .
V: TRBV10-3
J: TRBJ2-6
DNA: TGTGCCATCAGAGCCTCGACAGTTCGGTCTGGGGCCAACGTCCTGACTTTC
CDR3: CAIRASTVRSGANVLTF

D: TRBD2
size: .
V: TRBV19
J: TRBJ2-3
DNA: TGTGCCAGTAGAAGTTTAGCGGGGGGGCGTACGCAGTATTTT
CDR3: CASRSLAGGRTQYF

D: .
size: .
V: TRBV2
J: TRBJ1-2
DNA: TGTGCCAGCAGCCTCGGGTTTAACTATGGCTACACCTTC
CDR3: CASSLGFNYGYTF

D: TRBD1
size: .
V: TRBV5-1
J: TRBJ2-3
DNA: TGCGCCAGCAGCTTGGAGGACAGGGGCCCAGATACGCAGTATTTT
CDR3: CASSLEDRGPDTQYF

D: .
size: once
V: TRBV16
J: TRBJ1-3
DNA: TGTGCCAGCAGCCAATGGGCCACAGGGACCTCTGGAAACACCATATATTTT
CDR3: CASSQWATGTSGNTIYF

D: .
size: once
V: TRBV6-5
J: TRBJ1-3
DNA: TGTGCCAGCAGTCCGAGCGGGGGACCCAGAAACACCATATATTTT
CDR3: CASSPSGGPRNTIYF

D: TRBD1
size: .
V: TRBV28
J: TRBJ1-1
DNA: TGTGCCAGCAGAAGGGGGCCGTTTAGAACTGAAGCTTTCTTT
CDR3: CASRRGPFRTEAFF

D: TRBD1
size: .
V: TRBV4-1
J: TRBJ1-1
DNA: TGCGCCAGCAGCCAAGAAGCGTTGCAGGGGGTTGGTACTGAAGCTTTCTTT
CDR3: CASSQEALQGVGTEAFF

D: .
size: .
V: TRBV27
J: TRBJ2-3
DNA: TGTGCCAGCAGTCATCTCAGCACAGATACGCAGTATTTT
CDR3: CASSHLSTDTQYF

D: TRBD1
size: once
V: TRBV4-3
J: TRBJ1-1
DNA: TGCGCCAGCAGCCAGGCCGGGACAGTAAACACTGAAGCTTTCTTT
CDR3: CASSQAGTVNTEAFF

D: .
size: .
V: TRBV18
J: TRBJ1-2
DNA: TGTGCCAGCTCAATTACAGGTCAAGACTATGGCTACACCTTC
CDR3: CASSITGQDYGYTF

D: .
size: few
V: TRBV14
J: TRBJ1-1
DNA: TGTGCCAGCAGCCGGGGAAACACTGAAGCTTTCTTT
CDR3: CASSRGNTEAFF

D: .
size: .
V: TRBV7-8
J: TRBJ1-3
DNA: TGTGCCAGCAGCTTAGGGACAGTTAACTCTGGAAACACCATATATTTT
CDR3: CASSLGTVNSGNTIYF

D: .
size: .
V: TRBV15
J: TRBJ2-7
DNA: TGTGCCACCAGCAGAGATGGCGAGGGGTACGAGCAGTACTTC
CDR3: CATSRDGEGYEQYF

D: TRBD1
size: .
V: TRBV19
J: TRBJ2-7
DNA: TGTGCCAGTAGTGCTCGGGACAGGGTAATCAACGAGCAGTACTTC
CDR3: CASSARDRVINEQYF

D: .
size: .
V: TRBV19
J: TRBJ1-5
DNA: TGTGCCAGTAGGGGAGACAGTTATAGCAATCAGCCCCAGCATTTT
CDR3: CASRGDSYSNQPQHF

D: TRBD2
size: once
V: TRBV9
J: TRBJ2-6
DNA: TGTGCCAGCAGCGTAGGGGGAGGGTTGGCTGGGGCCAACGTCCTGACTTTC
CDR3: CASSVGGGLAGANVLTF

D: .
size: .
V: TRBV6-1
J: TRBJ1-5
DNA: TGTGCCAGCAGTGAAATCATAGGGGGATCGGGCCAGCCCCAGCATTTT
CDR3: CASSEIIGGSGQPQHF

D: .
size: .
V: TRBV7-8
J: TRBJ1-1
DNA: TGTGCCAGCAGCTTACACAGGGCGGGAGCTGAAGCTTTCTTT
CDR3: CASSLHRAGAEAFF

D: .
size: .
V: TRBV7-2
J: TRBJ2-6
DNA: TGTGCCAGCAGCCTGACAGAGAACTCTGGGGCCAACGTCCTGACTTTC
CDR3: CASSLTENSGANVLTF

D: .
size: .
V: TRBV7-2
J: TRBJ1-1
DNA: TGTGCCAGCAGCCCCCCGCGGAGAACTGAAGCTTTCTTT
CDR3: CASSPPRRTEAFF

D: TRBD2
size: few
V: TRBV7-3
J: TRBJ2-5
DNA: TGTGCCAGCAGTTTTAATAGCGGGGGCGCCGGGGAGACCCAGTACTTC
CDR3: CASSFNSGGAGETQYF

D: .
size: .
V: TRBV5-1
J: TRBJ1-1
DNA: TGCGCCAGCAGTCGTGACGGAATCAACACTGAAGCTTTCTTT
CDR3: CASSRDGINTEAFF

D: .
size: .
V: TRBV5-4
J: TRBJ1-5
DNA: TGTGCCAGCAGCTTGGGTGGGTTGCGCAATCAGCCCCAGCATTTT
CDR3: CASSLGGLRNQPQHF

D: .
size: .
V: TRBV7-3
J: TRBJ1-2
DNA: TGTGCCAGCAGCTTAGGGTTGGGGTTAGGCCTCTATGGCTACACCTTC
CDR3: CASSLGLGLGLYGYTF

D: .
size: .
V: TRBV15
J: TRBJ1-5
DNA: TGTGCCACCAGCAGAGATAGGCAGCCCCAGCATTTT
CDR3: CATSRDRQPQHF

D: .
size: .
V: TRBV5-1
J: TRBJ1-2
DNA: TGCGCCAGCAGCTTGGCCGAGGGAAGCGGCTACACCTTC
CDR3: CASSLAEGSGYTF

D: .
size: .
V: TRBV28
J: TRBJ2-5
DNA: TGTGCCAGCACCTCCGGGTGGGAGACCCAGTACTTC
CDR3: CASTSGWETQYF

D: .
size: .
V: TRBV3-1/TRBV3-2
J: TRBJ1-1
DNA: TGTGCCAGCAGCTCCTACAGGAGCAACACTGAAGCTTTCTTT
CDR3: CASSSYRSNTEAFF

D: .
size: .
V: TRBV19
J: TRBJ2-7
DNA: TGTGCCAGTAGTATATCCGGGACACCAGACTACGAGCAGTACTTC
CDR3: CASSISGTPDYEQYF

D: .
size: .
V: TRBV10-3
J: TRBJ1-1
DNA: TGTGCCATCAGTGAGACGAGTGGTGAAGCTTTCTTT
CDR3: CAISETSGEAFF

D: TRBD2
size: medium-sized
V: TRBV9
J: TRBJ2-3
DNA: TGTGCCAGCAGCGTAGATAACGGGGGGACCACAGATACGCAGTATTTT
CDR3: CASSVDNGGTTDTQYF

D: .
size: .
V: TRBV4-3
J: TRBJ1-1
DNA: TGCGCCAGCAGCCAGTCTCATTGGGAGAACACTGAAGCTTTCTTT
CDR3: CASSQSHWENTEAFF

D: .
size: .
V: TRBV6-1
J: TRBJ1-2
DNA: TGTGCCAGCAGTGAAGGCGGGGGCGATGGCTACACCTTC
CDR3: CASSEGGGDGYTF

D: TRBD2
size: .
V: TRBV7-3
J: TRBJ2-3
DNA: TGTGCCAGCAGCCCAGGACTAGCGGGGACCACAGATACGCAGTATTTT
CDR3: CASSPGLAGTTDTQYF

D: .
size: .
V: TRBV6-2/TRBV6-3
J: TRBJ2-1
DNA: TGTGCCAGCAGTTTGGTGCTGGTAGGTAATGAGCAGTTCTTC
CDR3: CASSLVLVGNEQFF

D: TRBD1
size: once
V: TRBV5-5
J: TRBJ1-1
DNA: TGTGCCAGCAGCATTGGACAGGGGTGGGGCACTGAAGCTTTCTTT
CDR3: CASSIGQGWGTEAFF

D: .
size: .
V: TRBV7-9
J: TRBJ1-6
DNA: TGTGCCAGCAGCTTAGGGAATTCACCCCTCCACTTT
CDR3: CASSLGNSPLHF

D: .
size: once
V: TRBV4-3
J: TRBJ2-2
DNA: TGCGCCAGCAGCCAGCGACTAGGAGTAGACACCGGGGAGCTGTTTTTT
CDR3: CASSQRLGVDTGELFF

D: .
size: .
V: TRBV10-2
J: TRBJ1-1
DNA: TGCGCCACCTCCCTCGGGGGGGAGAACACTGAAGCTTTCTTT
CDR3: CATSLGGENTEAFF

D: .
size: once
V: TRBV5-1
J: TRBJ2-3
DNA: TGCGCCAGCAGGTGGGGGGCCGGACCCAGCACAGATACGCAGTATTTT
CDR3: CASRWGAGPSTDTQYF

D: .
size: .
V: TRBV23-1
J: TRBJ2-4
DNA: TGCGCCAGCAGTCAATCCGCGACAGTTCTAGCCAAAAACATTCAGTACTTC
CDR3: CASSQSATVLAKNIQYF

D: .
size: .
V: TRBV29-1
J: TRBJ2-5
DNA: TGCAGCGCCCAAGTGGGCAGTCGAGAGACCCAGTACTTC
CDR3: CSAQVGSRETQYF

D: .
size: .
V: TRBV7-2
J: TRBJ2-5
DNA: TGTGCCAGCAGCGAAAGAGAGGCGTTGACCCAGTACTTC
CDR3: CASSEREALTQYF

D: TRBD1
size: .
V: TRBV10-3
J: TRBJ2-7
DNA: TGTGCCATCAGTGCACCGGGACAGGCGACCTACGAGCAGTACTTC
CDR3: CAISAPGQATYEQYF

D: .
size: .
V: TRBV5-8
J: TRBJ2-7
DNA: TGTGCCAGCAGCTTGGGACAGGGACTCTACGAGCAGTACTTC
CDR3: CASSLGQGLYEQYF

D: .
size: .
V: TRBV7-9
J: TRBJ1-4
DNA: TGTGCCAGCACCCCGGGGGCAACTAATGAAAAACTGTTTTTT
CDR3: CASTPGATNEKLFF

D: .
size: .
V: TRBV10-3
J: TRBJ2-5
DNA: TGTGCCATCAGCGGGGGGCCCGAGACCCAGTACTTC
CDR3: CAISGGPETQYF

D: TRBD1
size: .
V: TRBV30
J: TRBJ2-7
DNA: TGTGCCTGCTCACAGGGGTCGGTCTACGAGCAGTACTTC
CDR3: CACSQGSVYEQYF